The TCR beta chain under discussion was sequenced for a study of blood T cell repertoires in COVID-19. Study in general: Both acute and convalescent COVID-19 samples were obtained from the United States, Italy and Spain. From T cells, B-cell-depleted T cells, or PBMCs came the material, which was cDNA or gDNA.

In the study's own analysis: Amplification of reference gene primers was used by the study to estimate nucleated cell counts. Repertoires were generated with immunoSEQ multiplex PCR, while TCRdb's copy carries only in-frame clones and drops some. V and J calls and clone size are given by that table; D and trimming were obtained from the DNA. This sample has under 95,000 clones; more than 65% occur once, and the top ten carry 11%. The V and J ends lost 0 bases and 4 bases, in that order; junction bases with no gene match: 6. Germline CDR1 is SGDLS and CDR2 is YYNGEE. The CDR3 totals 16 residues. The chain recombines TRBV9 with TRBJ1-1, with 10 bases identical to TRBD1. This clonotype was sampled from a man between 50 and 59 years old with acute or convalescent COVID-19. The sample taken for sequencing was peripheral blood. The CDR3 DNA reads TGTGCCAGCAGCGTAGGACAGGGGGCATCGGGCACTGAAGCTTTCTTT. This sequence encodes CASSVGQGASGTEAFF.